Listed here are 30 T cell receptor beta chains from one sample, sequenced in a study of cytomegalovirus exposure and HLA in healthy donors. It was with 60 Vbeta and 13 Jbeta primers that the PCR ran. Data came from immunoSEQ multiplex PCR; TCRdb stores just in-frame clones and leaves some out. Of some 160,000 clones listed, almost 80% are singletons. The sequencing input was PBMCs. These receptor sequences come from a male donor in good health and CMV-seronegative.

This clone was seen only a few times. This chain links TRBV5-5 with TRBJ1-1; D is ambiguous. The CDR3 length is 14 residues. Trimming removed 0 bases from V and 7 bases from J, with 13 bases in between. In germline, CDR1 is SGHKS, CDR2 YYEKEE (reference sequence). For the CDR3, the DNA is TGTGCCAGCAGCTTGGCGGGGTTCGTCCTTGAAGCTTTCTTT. Protein sequence: CASSLAGFVLEAFF.

The count of this clone is one. The chain joins TRBV11-2 to TRBJ2-3, with D maybe TRBD1 (5 bases). The CDR3 totals 16 residues. Germline V gene sequence: CDR1 SGHAT, CDR2 FQNNGV. V was clipped by 5 bases and J by 0 bases, with 15 bases between them. Here the CDR3 DNA reads TGTGCCAGCAGCCAAGGACAACTGATTAGCACAGATACGCAGTATTTT. Its protein is CASSQGQLISTDTQYF.

The rearrangement uses TRBV7-2 and TRBJ2-1; TRBD1 matches 8 bases. Germline values: CDR1 SGHTA, CDR2 FQGNSA. This CDR3 is 16 amino acids long. The J segment lost 2 bases and the V segment lost 6 bases, leaving 9 bases of the junction unmatched. The CDR3 nucleotides read TGTGCCAGCAGTCTCCTCAGGGGGCCCCCCTACAATGAGCAGTTCTTC. This gives the protein CASSLLRGPPYNEQFF.

V gene TRBV7-2 combines with J gene TRBJ1-6; D may be TRBD1 (5 bases). V lost 0 bases, J lost 10 bases, and 10 bases lay in between. CDR1 SGHTA and CDR2 FQGNSA come from the germline V gene. This CDR3 is 14 amino acids long. CDR3 nucleotides: TGTGCCAGCAGCTTAGCGGGGGGACCCTCACCCCTCCACTTT. Translated: CASSLAGGPSPLHF.

This clone turned up a few times. The rearrangement links TRBV6-6 to TRBJ2-1; 12 positions agree with TRBD2. J was trimmed by 8 bases and V by 6 bases; bases with no gene match: 8. The CDR3 runs 15 residues. Germline V gene sequence: CDR1 MNHNY, CDR2 SVGAGI (reference sequence). In DNA, the CDR3 is TGTGCCAGCAGGCCACTAGCGGGAGGTTTCGATGAGCAGTTCTTC. Translating gives CASRPLAGGFDEQFF.

This clone came up a few times. The gene calls are TRBV25-1 and TRBJ2-3, with 7 bases aligning to TRBD1. With V trimmed by 5 bases and J by 2 bases, 7 bases remained unmatched. The length of the CDR3 is 15 residues. CDR1 is MGHDK and CDR2 is SYGVNS in the germline V gene. The CDR3 bases are TGTGCCAGCAGTAACCGGGACAGTGACACAGATACGCAGTATTTT. Amino acid sequence: CASSNRDSDTDTQYF.

The chain is built from TRBV27 and TRBJ2-1; D not certain. Germline CDR1 and CDR2: MNHEY and SMNVEV (reference sequence). V was clipped by 3 bases and J by 11 bases, with 11 bases between them. The CDR3 covers 12 residues. For the CDR3, the DNA is TGTGCCAGCAGTTTCTGGCAGGAAAAGCAGTTCTTC. This encodes CASSFWQEKQFF.

The rearrangement joins TRBV6-5 to TRBJ2-7, with TRBD2 matching 9 bases. Germline CDR1 is MNHEY and CDR2 is SVGAGI. The CDR3 extends over 14 amino acids. With 7 bases clipped from V and 1 base from J, the junction kept 5 bases outside the gene matches. In DNA form, the CDR3 reads TGTGCCAGCAAGTGGCTAGCGGGGTCCTACGAGCAGTACTTC. Translation: CASKWLAGSYEQYF.

The chain's CDR3 is CASSLGLSTDTQYF. The DNA of the CDR3 is TGCGCCAGCAGCTTGGGGCTGAGCACAGATACGCAGTATTTT. The genes are TRBV5-1 and TRBJ2-3; D is uncertain. This CDR3 region has 14 residues. Germline CDR1 and CDR2: SGHRS and YFSETQ. V lost 0 bases, J lost 0 bases, and 5 bases lay in between.

This chain uses TRBV14 with TRBJ1-6; no clear D. V lost 2 bases, J lost 7 bases, and 9 bases lay in between. Germline loops: CDR1 SGHDN, CDR2 FVKESK. CDR3 length: 14 amino acids. CDR3 sequence reads: CASSQSTENSPLHF. The CDR3 nucleotides read TGTGCCAGCAGCCAATCTACAGAGAATTCACCCCTCCACTTT. The variable domain in full, with the rest retrieved from reference TRBV14 and TRBJ1-6, is EAGVTQFPSHSVIEKGQTVTLRCDPISGHDNLYWYRRVMGKEIKFLLHFVKESKQDESGMPNNRFLAERTGGTYSTLKVQPAELEDSGVYFCASSQSTENSPLHFGNGTRLTVT.

On this clone itself: Other DNA sequences from this sample encode an identical CDR3 as well. The rearrangement uses TRBV19 and TRBJ2-7, with D unclear. Between the trimmed V and J ends, which lost 3 bases and 0 bases, there was a span of 6 bases. Germline V gene lookup returns CDR1 LNHDA and CDR2 SQIVND (reference sequence). The CDR3 spans 13 residues. CDR3 bases: TGTGCCAGTAGTATTTCGCGCTCCTACGAGCAGTACTTC. Protein sequence: CASSISRSYEQYF.

Here the CDR3 reads CASSLLSGQGYYEQYF. The DNA for the CDR3 is TGTGCCAGCAGCTTACTATCGGGACAGGGTTACTACGAGCAGTACTTC. The V call is TRBV7-2, the J call TRBJ2-7; 9 bases match TRBD1. Trimming cost V 2 bases and J 3 bases; bases outside gene matches: 8. The CDR3 spans 16 residues. CDR1 is SGHTA and CDR2 is FQGNSA in the germline V gene.

This clone was seen only once. This sequence joins TRBV28 and TRBJ1-2; no clear D gene. Deletions cut 6 bases from V and 8 bases from J, with 10 bases between. The CDR3 covers 11 residues. The germline V gene encodes CDR1 MDHEN and CDR2 SYDVKM. CDR3 DNA: TGTGCCAGCAGCCTGACTGGGGGCTACACCTTC. Its translation: CASSLTGGYTF.

The DNA of the CDR3 is TGTGCCAGCAGTTTAATCGGGACAGGGACGTTTCGGGACATTCAGTACTTC. Translating gives CASSLIGTGTFRDIQYF. The V gene is TRBV28, the J gene TRBJ2-4, with 9 bases fitting TRBD1. The germline V gene encodes CDR1 MDHEN and CDR2 SYDVKM. The ends lost 2 bases at V and 8 bases at J; junction bases unmatched: 13. This CDR3 region has 17 residues. Full variable domain (missing parts from reference TRBV28 and TRBJ2-4): DVKVTQSSRYLVKRTGEKVFLECVQDMDHENMFWYRQDPGLGLRLIYFSYDVKMKEKGDIPEGYSVSREKKERFSLILESASTNQTSMYLCASSLIGTGTFRDIQYFGAGTRLSVL.

V and J are TRBV4-1 and TRBJ2-1; 11 bases are a match to TRBD2. Germline CDR1 is MGHRA and CDR2 is YSYEKL. V lost 3 bases, J lost 0 bases, and 4 bases stayed unmatched. This CDR3 region has 17 residues. The CDR3 sequence is CASSQIAGGSSYNEQFF. The CDR3 DNA sequence: TGCGCCAGCAGCCAGATAGCGGGAGGGAGCTCCTACAATGAGCAGTTCTTC.

The chain joins TRBV2 to TRBJ2-1; tentatively, D is TRBD1 (5 bases). V was trimmed by 1 base and J by 2 bases, leaving 9 bases between them. In germline, CDR1 is SNHLY, CDR2 FYNNEI. This CDR3 is 15 amino acids long. CDR3: CASSEGRVTYNEQFF. The CDR3, as DNA: TGTGCCAGCAGTGAAGGCAGGGTCACCTACAATGAGCAGTTCTTC.

The chain recombines TRBV9 with TRBJ2-7; no definite D call. CDR3 length: 13 residues. Germline-derived CDR1 and CDR2 are SGDLS and YYNGEE. The ends were cut back, 1 base at V and 2 bases at J, with 7 bases in the middle. The CDR3 sequence is CASSVSPAYEQYF. CDR3 DNA sequence: TGTGCCAGCAGCGTAAGTCCGGCCTACGAGCAGTACTTC.

The rearrangement uses TRBV5-4 and TRBJ2-5, with 15 bases fitting TRBD2. V lost 3 bases and J lost 4; bases outside the gene matches: 4. CDR3 size: 16 residues. Per the germline V gene, CDR1 is SGHNT and CDR2 is YYREEE (reference sequence). For the CDR3, the DNA is TGTGCCAGCAGCTCGGGACTAGCGGGAGGAGGAGAGACCCAGTACTTC. Residues: CASSSGLAGGGETQYF. Supplemented by reference TRBV5-4 and TRBJ2-5, the full variable domain reads ETGVTQSPTHLIKTRGQQVTLRCSSQSGHNTVSWYQQALGQGPQFIFQYYREEENGRGNFPPRFSGLQFPNYSSELNVNALELDDSALYLCASSSGLAGGGETQYFGPGTRLLVL.

The chain carries TRBV5-1 and TRBJ1-2; 9 bases align to TRBD1. Losses at the gene ends were 4 bases for V and 6 bases for J; bases not matched to a gene: 7. The CDR3 contains 14 residues. Germline V lookup: CDR1 SGHRS, CDR2 YFSETQ. The CDR3 loop is CASSLGTGTDGYTF. CDR3 bases: TGCGCCAGCAGCCTCGGGACAGGGACTGATGGCTACACCTTC.

This rearrangement joins TRBV28 to TRBJ2-7; 10 bases agree with TRBD1. CDR3 length equals 15 residues. The V gene's germline CDR1 is MDHEN and CDR2 SYDVKM. V shed 6 bases and J 3 bases; nucleotides not matched to a gene: 8. The CDR3 bases are TGTGCCAGCAGATCGGACAGGGGGAACCTCTACGAGCAGTACTTC. Its translation: CASRSDRGNLYEQYF.

The chain joins TRBV19 to TRBJ2-2; D is perhaps TRBD1 (6 bases). The V gene lost 5 bases and the J gene lost 4 bases, with 8 bases spanning the gap. CDR1 LNHDA and CDR2 SQIVND come from the germline V gene (reference sequence). This CDR3 contains 13 residues. CDR3: CASSFRGTGELFF. CDR3 DNA sequence: TGTGCCAGTAGTTTCAGGGGCACCGGGGAGCTGTTTTTT. Full variable domain (outside the CDR3, taken from reference TRBV19 and TRBJ2-2): DGGITQSPKYLFRKEGQNVTLSCEQNLNHDAMYWYRQDPGQGLRLIYYSQIVNDFQKGDIAEGYSVSREKKESFPLTVTSAQKNPTAFYLCASSFRGTGELFFGEGSRLTVL.

This clone was detected only a few times. The chain employs TRBV5-1 and TRBJ2-1, with 15 bases fitting TRBD2. The CDR3 length is 15 residues. Losses at the gene ends were 4 bases for V and 6 bases for J; bases not matched to a gene: 2. The germline CDR1 and CDR2 sequences are SGHRS and YFSETQ. This chain's CDR3 is CASSRGLAGGNEQFF. For the CDR3, the DNA is TGCGCCAGCAGCCGGGGACTAGCGGGGGGCAATGAGCAGTTCTTC.

A single count supports this clone. The chain links TRBV13 to TRBJ2-2, with 7 positions matching TRBD2. Trimming took 3 bases from V and 1 from J; bases not matched to a gene: 8. Germline loops: CDR1 PRHDT, CDR2 FYEKMQ (reference sequence). The CDR3 runs to 17 residues. Here the CDR3 reads CASSFLTGGQNTGELFF. CDR3 bases: TGTGCCAGCAGCTTCCTAACGGGAGGCCAGAACACCGGGGAGCTGTTTTTT.

In DNA, the CDR3 is TGTGCCAGCAGCCCTAACAGTAACAATCAGCCCCAGCATTTT. Translated: CASSPNSNNQPQHF. J is TRBJ1-5 and V is TRBV9; the D is unclear. The CDR3 runs to 14 residues. Germline loops: CDR1 SGDLS, CDR2 YYNGEE. Trimming cost V 4 bases and J 3 bases, with 11 bases left between them.

The J gene is TRBJ2-4, the V gene TRBV28; 8 bases match TRBD1. Unmatched junction bases numbered 7, after V lost 8 bases and J lost 1 base. Per germline, CDR1 MDHEN and CDR2 SYDVKM. This CDR3 comprises 15 residues. Written as DNA, the CDR3 is TGTGCCAGCTGGGGACAGGCTGGGGCCAAAAACATTCAGTACTTC. It codes for CASWGQAGAKNIQYF.

This clone was seen a single time. The chain carries TRBV18 and TRBJ1-5, with D possibly being TRBD1 (5 bases). CDR3 length equals 15 residues. Trimming removed 2 bases from V and 7 bases from J, with 15 bases in between. From germline, CDR1 is KGHSH and CDR2 LQKENI. The DNA of the CDR3 is TGTGCCAGCTCACCAGGGAGGGGATCTGGGCAGCCCCAGCATTTT. This gives the protein CASSPGRGSGQPQHF.

CDR3 coding DNA: TGTGCCAGCAGCGTAACCGGACAGGACTACTATGGCTACACCTTC. Its translation: CASSVTGQDYYGYTF. The rearrangement uses TRBV9 and TRBJ1-2; TRBD1 agrees at 7 bases. CDR1 is SGDLS and CDR2 is YYNGEE in the germline V gene. J gave up 3 bases and V 1 base, and 6 bases lay outside the gene matches. The CDR3 has 15 amino acids.

The V gene is TRBV5-1, the J gene TRBJ2-2; 13 nucleotides agree with TRBD2. The CDR3 length is 17 residues. Germline loops: CDR1 SGHRS, CDR2 YFSETQ. Unmatched junction bases numbered 2, after V lost 3 bases and J lost 0 bases. CDR3 coding DNA: TGCGCCAGCAGCTCGGGACTAGCGGGGCCGAACACCGGGGAGCTGTTTTTT. Translation gives CASSSGLAGPNTGELFF.

This rearrangement joins TRBV7-8 to TRBJ2-3, with D maybe TRBD2 (6 bases). The germline V and J ends were trimmed by 2 bases and 0 bases, with 9 bases remaining between them. The CDR3 has 15 amino acids. The germline CDR1 and CDR2 sequences are SGHVS and FQNEAQ. The CDR3 nucleotides read TGTGCCAGCAGCTTAATGGGGACTAGCACAGATACGCAGTATTTT. Translating it yields CASSLMGTSTDTQYF.

The chain links TRBV1 to TRBJ2-7; TRBD2 reflects the table's D call only, with no check against the DNA. TRBV1 has pseudogene status. The CDR3 spans 15 residues. The CDR3 reads CTSSQVYVSGYEQYF. The CDR3, as DNA: TGCACCAGCAGCCAAGTGTACGTTAGCGGCTACGAGCAGTACTTC.